This T cell receptor (beta chain) was sequenced in a study of shared clonotypes between healthy human individuals. Study background: Donor ages ranged 18 to 49 years: a couple of women, a few men.

The trim removed 8 bases at V and 4 bases at J, leaving 5 bases unmatched. Germline lookup yields CDR1 SNHLY and CDR2 FYNNEI. The CDR3 consists of 14 residues. Assay runs were performed at deep level. The protocol was immunoSEQ multiplex PCR, while the TCRdb copy is restricted to in-frame clones and leaves out a portion. In the table there are about 820,000 clones, about 91% of which are singletons. This clone came up a few times. The target antigen is unknown. Terminally differentiated effector memory CD45RA+ cells were excluded by CCR7 positive selection of CD45RO-negative cells. Study-wide results and limits: Rarefaction curves obtained for sorted subsets showed sequencing incomplete despite large depth. Clonotypes that were shared across four donors made up around 5% of naive CD4 clonotypes.

Sequencing used naive CD8+ T cells sorted from blood. V usage is TRBV2 and J usage is TRBJ2-1; 10 bases map to TRBD2. The receptor's source is a man younger than 40 in good health. The CDR3 sequence is CASLGLATYNEQFF. As DNA, the CDR3 is TGTGCCAGCTTGGGACTAGCGACTTACAATGAGCAGTTCTTC.